This T cell receptor (beta chain) is drawn from a study of OX40 agonist ivuxolimab in advanced cancers. Looking at the study overall: Dose-escalation patients suffered from hepatocellular carcinoma, melanoma, renal cell or head and neck cancer. Regarding the study as a whole: Relative to CD4+, CD8+ T cells held more expanded clones on average. Blood T cells, both CD4+ and CD8+, expanded clonally by week 6 at 0.1 to 3.0 mg/kg.

A note on this clone: The antigen is unknown.

The CDR3 length is 15 residues. The V gene's germline CDR1 is SGHVS and CDR2 FQNEAQ. V lost 2 bases, J lost 0 bases, and 11 bases lay in between. Repertoires were generated with immunoSEQ multiplex PCR, while TCRdb's copy carries only in-frame clones and drops some. The sample shows fewer than 80,000 clones, over 75% of them seen only once. This TCR was sampled from an adult with an advanced solid tumor such as melanoma, head and neck, liver or kidney cancer. This specimen was CD4+ or CD8+ T cells sorted from blood, taken in a trial of the OX40 agonist ivuxolimab. The chain has TRBV7-8 and TRBJ2-7; TRBD1 is a possible D gene (6 bases). Here the CDR3 DNA reads TGTGCCAGCAGCTTATTTCAGGGGCCCTCCTACGAGCAGTACTTC. Its protein is CASSLFQGPSYEQYF.